Shown below are 27 T cell receptor beta chains from a single sample sequenced in a study of T cells in Graves' hyperthyroidism and ophthalmopathy. RNA transcripts were the template for amplifying TCR beta CDR3 regions. The TCR CDR3 was amplified in a first-round RT-PCR using the HTBI primer set. In TCRdb, the multiplex PCR reads were re-called with MiXCR into one record per CDR3 protein. Of 500,000 to 600,000 distinct CDR3 sequences in the sample, 40% to 55% were seen once. Sequencing was carried out using peripheral blood or thyroid tissue (not recorded which). The receptors shown here come from a young woman with Graves' hyperthyroidism.

The chain recombines TRBV29-1 with TRBJ2-2; TRBD2 matches at 9 bases. The CDR3 sequence is 15 residues long. Germline V CDR1 and CDR2: SQVTM, ANQGSEA. The ends lost 4 bases at V and 6 bases at J; junction bases unmatched: 9. The CDR3 protein is CSVGPGLAGPGELFF. CDR3 coding DNA: TGCAGCGTTGGTCCGGGGCTAGCGGGACCCGGGGAGCTGTTTTTT.

This chain uses TRBV7-9 with TRBJ2-3, with TRBD2 identical over 7 bases. This CDR3 region has 16 residues. V was clipped by 5 bases and J by 4 bases; unmatched bases: 12. Germline CDR1 and CDR2: SEHNR and FQNEAQ (reference sequence). CDR3 bases: TGTGCCAGCAGCCTCCGGGGGAGGGAAGGCTCAGATACGCAGTATTTT. This gives the protein CASSLRGREGSDTQYF.

This clonotype was found a few times. The final CDR3 position lacks the conserved phenylalanine or tryptophan, pointing to a likely read error. V gene TRBV27 combines with J gene TRBJ1-2; perhaps TRBD1 as D (5 bases). Germline-derived CDR1 and CDR2 are MNHEY and SMNVEV (reference sequence). V was cut by 5 bases and J by 5 bases, with 6 bases left in between. The CDR3 runs to 11 residues. The CDR3 loop reads CASSAGYGYTS. Written as DNA, the CDR3 is TGTGCCAGCAGTGCAGGGTATGGCTACACCTCC.

At least ten counts were recorded for this clonotype. The rearrangement links TRBV18 to TRBJ1-1; D is perhaps TRBD1 (5 bases). Trimming stripped 8 bases from V and 3 bases from J, with 13 bases between. This CDR3 comprises 13 residues. Germline CDR1 reads KGHSH; CDR2 reads LQKENI. The CDR3 nucleotides read TGTGCCAGCAGTTCAACAGGAGACACTGAAGCTTTCTTT. The encoded protein is CASSSTGDTEAFF.

The chain couples TRBV10-3 to TRBJ1-6, with D maybe TRBD1 (5 bases). Per the germline V gene, CDR1 is ENHRY and CDR2 is SYGVKD. The V end lost 4 bases, the J end lost 10 bases, and 17 bases lay between the germline ends. The length of the CDR3 is 15 residues. The DNA for the CDR3 is TGTGCCATCAGTGCTGAGGGGCTAGCGGGCTCACCCCTCCACTTT. Amino acid sequence: CAISAEGLAGSPLHF.

This clonotype has a handful of counts. A much bigger clone sits one base away, suggesting this may be a read error. This chain's CDR3 is CAGSFTSGSSYEQYF. The DNA of the CDR3 is TGTGCCGGCAGCTTTACCAGCGGGAGCTCCTACGAGCAGTACTTC. The J gene is TRBJ2-7, the V gene TRBV7-2; 8 nucleotides agree with TRBD2. CDR3 length: 15 residues. Germline lookup yields CDR1 SGHTA and CDR2 FQGNSA.

This clonotype was detected once. CDR3 protein: CASSLAGGRFYGYTF. CDR3 sequence (DNA): TGTGCCAGCAGTCTCGCCGGAGGCCGGTTCTATGGCTACACCTTC. The chain uses TRBV12-3 or TRBV12-4 and TRBJ1-2; D call uncertain. The germline V and J ends were trimmed by 5 bases and 4 bases, with 17 bases remaining between them. The CDR3 runs 15 residues.

Comments on this clonotype: It is likely a read error, because the conserved phenylalanine at the end of the CDR3 is missing. The chain recombines TRBV7-8 with TRBJ1-1; TRBD1 matches 7 bases. The CDR3 spans 13 residues. Germline V gene sequence: CDR1 SGHVS, CDR2 FQNEAQ. The V and J ends lost 2 bases and 7 bases, in that order; junction bases with no gene match: 4. The CDR3 DNA reads TGTGCCAGCAGCTTACGACAGGGTAATGAAGCTTTCCTT. It is translated as CASSLRQGNEAFL.

As for this clonotype: A much larger clonotype is one base distant, so this may be a read error. V gene TRBV9 combines with J gene TRBJ2-7, with 8 bases fitting TRBD2. Germline-derived CDR1 and CDR2 are SGDLS and YYNGEE. The length of the CDR3 is 15 residues. The CDR3 spells CASSLSPAGAYERYF. CDR3 nucleotides: TGTGCCAGCAGTTTAAGTCCAGCGGGGGCCTACGAGCGGTACTTC.

With regard to this clonotype: Compared with germline, one end of the junction differs, possibly owing to a read error. V gene TRBV18 combines with J gene TRBJ2-5, with TRBD2 matching over 7 bases. Germline CDR1 KGHSH, CDR2 LQKENI. The CDR3 covers 16 residues. CDR3 sequence: CASSLVGLVGTETQYF. In nucleotides, the CDR3 is TGTGCCAGCTCACTGGTTGGACTAGTGGGGACGGAGACCCAATACTTC.

This clonotype showed up many times. The gene calls are TRBV9 and TRBJ2-7, with D maybe TRBD2 (5 bases). Trimming pared 0 bases from V and 1 base from J, leaving 14 bases between. Germline V lookup: CDR1 SGDLS, CDR2 YYNGEE. CDR3 length: 16 amino acids. CDR3 bases: TGTGCCAGCAGCGTAGATGTGGCTAGCCGGTCCTACGAGCAGTACTTC. Translation gives CASSVDVASRSYEQYF.

The chain employs TRBV24-1 and TRBJ1-1, with TRBD1 matching over 7 bases. Germline V gene sequence: CDR1 KGHDR, CDR2 SFDVKD. V dropped 6 bases and J dropped 0; count of bases not matched to a gene: 9. CDR3 length: 16 amino acids. CDR3 bases: TGTGCCACCAGTAGCCCTCTCACAGGGGTGAACACTGAAGCTTTCTTT. Its translation is CATSSPLTGVNTEAFF.

This clonotype occurred a few times. The conserved final phenylalanine or tryptophan is absent from the CDR3, which likely points to a read error. The DNA is omitted, as the CDR3 cannot be located on it reliably, and the CDR3 follows TCRdb's listing. This sequence joins TRBV7-2 and TRBJ2-7; the D call TRBD2 from the table was never checked on the DNA. Germline-derived CDR1 and CDR2 are SGHTA and FQGNSA. The CDR3 adds up to 9 amino acids, both ends counted. This CDR3 is CASSSMLAG.

Regarding this clonotype: A junction boundary mismatches the germline segment, possibly from a read error. This rearrangement joins TRBV7-2 to TRBJ1-5; unclear D gene. This CDR3 spans 13 amino acids. Germline V gene data show CDR1 as SGHTA and CDR2 as FQGNSA. The CDR3 sequence: CASSLAREETQHF. The CDR3 DNA reads TGTGCCAGCAGCCTAGCGAGGGAAGAGACCCAGCATTTT.

This clonotype came up once. This may arise from a read error, as a much more abundant clone is one base away. The chain joins TRBV7-2 to TRBJ2-2; D might be TRBD2 (6 bases). The CDR3 spans 15 residues. CDR1 is SGHTA and CDR2 is FQGNSA in the germline V gene. Trimming took 4 bases from V and 3 from J, leaving 12 bases between them. The DNA for the CDR3 is TGTGCCAGCAGCTCCGGGAGAACGGACACCGGGGAGCTGTTTTTT. This codes for CASSSGRTDTGELFF.

The CDR3 sequence is CATSAGLAGPSYNEQFF. CDR3 nucleotides: TGTGCCACCAGCGCGGGACTAGCGGGCCCCTCCTACAATGAGCAGTTCTTC. V gene TRBV15 combines with J gene TRBJ2-1; 12 bases line up with TRBD2. V gave up 5 bases and J gave up 0 bases; unmatched junction bases: 5. The CDR3 consists of 17 residues. Germline CDR1 LNHNV, CDR2 YYDKDF (reference sequence).

V is TRBV20-1 and J is TRBJ1-3; the D is unclear. Germline V CDR1 and CDR2: DFQATT, SNEGSKA (reference sequence). V was clipped by 3 bases and J by 7 bases, with 10 bases between them. This CDR3 contains 12 residues. The CDR3 DNA follows: TGCAGTGCTAGCGACACACAGAACACCATATATTTT. Translation gives CSASDTQNTIYF.

This chain connects TRBV10-3 to TRBJ1-2; 10 bases match TRBD1. Germline V gives CDR1 ENHRY, CDR2 SYGVKD. This CDR3 spans 13 amino acids. Trimming cost V 2 bases and J 12 bases; bases outside gene matches: 6. The CDR3 DNA reads as TGTGCCATCAGTGAGGGAATGACAGGGGGCGACACCTTC. Its protein product is CAISEGMTGGDTF.

This sequence joins TRBV15 and TRBJ1-2, with a tentative D call TRBD1 (6 bases). CDR1 and CDR2 (germline): LNHNV, YYDKDF (reference sequence). V was shortened by 0 bases and J by 7 bases, with 15 bases between the two germline ends. This CDR3 has 15 amino acids. The CDR3 loop is CATSREGQGRTGYTF. DNA of the CDR3: TGTGCCACCAGCAGAGAGGGGCAGGGGCGGACTGGCTACACCTTC.

The J gene is TRBJ1-5, the V gene TRBV12-3 or TRBV12-4; no clear D gene. This CDR3 is 16 amino acids long. Deletions cut 6 bases from V and 11 bases from J, with 26 bases between. The CDR3 coding sequence is TGTGCCAGCAGCACTAGCGGGAGAATGCATAGCGAGACCCAGCATTTT. This sequence encodes CASSTSGRMHSETQHF.

The chain recombines TRBV2 with TRBJ2-3; 10 bases line up with TRBD2. The V gene end was trimmed by 6 bases and the J gene end by 3 bases; junction bases not matched to a gene: 6. CDR1 is SNHLY and CDR2 is FYNNEI in the germline V gene. The CDR3 contains 15 residues. CDR3 DNA: TGTGCCAGCAGCATAGCGGGAGGTATGACAGATACGCAGTATTTT. Its protein is CASSIAGGMTDTQYF.

This sequence joins TRBV9 and TRBJ2-7, with TRBD1 as a possible D gene (6 bases). CDR1 is SGDLS, CDR2 YYNGEE, per germline. The CDR3 contains 13 residues. V lost 3 bases to trimming and J lost 5 bases, with 12 bases between them. Here the CDR3 DNA reads TGTGCCAGCAGCGGGGCGGACAGAAACGAGCAGTACTTC. Its protein is CASSGADRNEQYF.

V usage is TRBV5-4 and J usage is TRBJ2-2; 9 bases map to TRBD2. Germline V lookup: CDR1 SGHNT, CDR2 YYREEE (reference sequence). This CDR3 is built from 16 residues. Trimming cost V 6 bases and J 6 bases; bases outside gene matches: 12. The CDR3 loop reads CASTIFGKRGAGELFF. CDR3 nucleotide sequence: TGTGCCAGCACCATCTTCGGGAAGCGGGGGGCCGGGGAGCTGTTTTTT.

This clonotype was seen a handful of times. The J gene is TRBJ2-7, the V gene TRBV6-2 or TRBV6-3; the match to TRBD2 covers 13 bases. The CDR3 covers 16 residues. In germline, CDR1 is MNHEY, CDR2 SVGEGT. After removal of 8 bases from V and 2 bases from J, the junction contained 9 bases not matched to a gene. The CDR3 loop is CASESRGLAGPYEQYF. In DNA form, the CDR3 reads TGTGCCAGCGAGAGCAGGGGACTAGCGGGACCCTACGAGCAGTACTTC.

V gene TRBV10-3 combines with J gene TRBJ1-2; TRBD1 agrees at 7 bases. The CDR3 length is 14 residues. Germline CDR1 and CDR2: ENHRY and SYGVKD. V lost 6 bases and J lost 4; bases outside the gene matches: 8. The CDR3 here is CAIRGGHMGYGYTF. In DNA form, the CDR3 reads TGTGCCATCAGAGGGGGCCATATGGGCTATGGCTACACCTTC.

In its sample, this clonotype was seen many times. This chain connects TRBV11-2 to TRBJ1-1; D is undetermined. The CDR3 has 13 amino acids. Trimming left V 3 bases short and J 4 bases short, with 9 bases between. Germline CDR1 is SGHAT and CDR2 is FQNNGV. The CDR3 coding sequence is TGTGCCAGCAGCTTTCACAGTAGCACTGAAGCTTTCTTT. It codes for CASSFHSSTEAFF.

There are many counts of this clonotype. This chain uses TRBV28 with TRBJ2-7; 9 bases line up with TRBD2. Losses at the gene ends were 4 bases for V and 3 bases for J; bases not matched to a gene: 4. The germline V gene has CDR1 MDHEN and CDR2 SYDVKM. This CDR3 has 14 residues. CDR3 sequence: CASSWREGGYEQYF. As DNA, the CDR3 is TGTGCCAGCAGTTGGCGGGAGGGCGGCTACGAGCAGTACTTC.